This entry lists 14 T cell receptor beta chains sequenced from one sample in a study of radiotherapy plus CTLA-4 blockade in lung cancer. TCRdb's copy holds only in-frame clones and misses some; the assay was immunoSEQ multiplex PCR. The data contain about 50,000 clones, 73% of them singletons. The starting material was peripheral blood, obtained from a patient treated with radiotherapy plus ipilimumab. The receptors shown here come from a human donor with non-small cell lung cancer who had a complete response to radiotherapy plus ipilimumab.

V usage is TRBV30 and J usage is TRBJ2-7; possible D gene TRBD1, 5 bases. CDR1 and CDR2 from the germline V gene are GTSNPN and SVGIG (reference sequence). This CDR3 comprises 13 residues. V was pared by 0 bases and J by 7 bases, with 13 bases between. CDR3 residues: CAWSVDKAIEQYF. The CDR3 DNA sequence: TGTGCCTGGAGTGTGGACAAGGCAATAGAGCAGTACTTC. The variable domain in full, completed from reference TRBV30 and TRBJ2-7, reads SQTIHQWPATLVQPVGSPLSLECTVEGTSNPNLYWYRQAAGRGLQLLFYSVGIGQISSEVPQNLSASRPQDRQFILSSKKLLLSDSGFYLCAWSVDKAIEQYFGPGTRLTVT.

The CDR3 spells CASSASGGTYEQYF. For the CDR3, the DNA is TGCGCCAGCAGTGCGAGCGGGGGTACCTACGAGCAGTACTTC. This chain uses TRBV10-2 with TRBJ2-7; 8 nucleotides line up with TRBD2. The length of the CDR3 is 14 residues. V lost 4 bases, J lost 2 bases, and 4 bases stayed unmatched. CDR1 is WSHSY and CDR2 is SAAADI in the germline V gene.

The count of this clone is one. The chain combines TRBV4-2 with TRBJ2-7; 9 positions agree with TRBD1. The CDR3 loop spans 15 amino acids. V lost 3 bases, J lost 5 bases, and 8 bases stayed unmatched. CDR1 and CDR2 from the germline V gene are LGHNA and YNFKEQ. CDR3 region: CASSHRAGQGDEQYF. CDR3 nucleotide sequence: TGTGCCAGCAGCCATCGGGCGGGACAGGGTGACGAGCAGTACTTC.

This chain connects TRBV11-2 to TRBJ2-7, with D possibly TRBD1 on 6 matching bases. The V gene lost 5 bases and the J gene lost 4 bases, with 15 bases spanning the gap. The CDR3 is 14 residues long. The V gene's germline CDR1 is SGHAT and CDR2 FQNNGV. CDR3 protein: CASSQSDRKYEQYF. The CDR3, as DNA: TGTGCCAGCAGCCAATCGGACAGAAAATACGAGCAGTACTTC.

V gene TRBV6-1 combines with J gene TRBJ2-2; D remains ambiguous. Germline CDR1 reads MNHNS; CDR2 reads SASEGT. Between the trimmed V and J ends, which lost 6 bases and 6 bases, there was a span of 17 bases. The CDR3 extends over 15 amino acids. Here the CDR3 DNA reads TGTGCCAGCAGGAACTGGGCTGTGACCGCCGGGGAGCTGTTTTTT. Protein product: CASRNWAVTAGELFF.

The chain is built from TRBV9 and TRBJ1-1; TRBD1 might be the D (5 bases). V lost 0 bases, J lost 0 bases, and 15 bases lay in between. The CDR3 runs 17 residues. CDR1 SGDLS and CDR2 YYNGEE come from the germline V gene. The CDR3 bases are TGTGCCAGCAGCGTAGGGACCCGGGGGTCCATGAACACTGAAGCTTTCTTT. Protein: CASSVGTRGSMNTEAFF.

The chain has TRBV2 and TRBJ1-2; TRBD1 matches at 9 bases. The trim removed 0 bases at V and 5 bases at J, leaving 4 bases unmatched. The CDR3 is 15 residues long. Looked up from germline, CDR1 is SNHLY and CDR2 is FYNNEI. The CDR3 protein is CASSEAGQGIYGYTF. CDR3 in DNA: TGTGCCAGCAGTGAAGCAGGACAGGGGATATATGGCTACACCTTC. The full variable domain, in which reference TRBV2 and TRBJ1-2 provide the parts outside the CDR3, is EPEVTQTPSHQVTQMGQEVILRCVPISNHLYFYWYRQILGQKVEFLVSFYNNEISEKSEIFDDQFSVERPDGSNFTLKIRSTKLEDSAMYFCASSEAGQGIYGYTFGSGTRLTVV.

This clone was seen a handful of times. V gene TRBV10-1 combines with J gene TRBJ1-4; D unresolved. CDR3 size: 14 residues. V lost 4 bases to trimming and J lost 5 bases, with 11 bases between them. CDR1 is WNHNN and CDR2 is SYGVQD in the germline V gene (reference sequence). The CDR3 coding sequence is TGCGCCAGCAGTGCCCCCGGGGAGAATGAAAAACTGTTTTTT. Amino acid sequence: CASSAPGENEKLFF.

This rearrangement joins TRBV19 to TRBJ1-5; D perhaps matches TRBD1 (5 bases). Germline V gene sequence: CDR1 LNHDA, CDR2 SQIVND (reference sequence). V lost 3 bases, J lost 3 bases, and 12 bases lay in between. The CDR3 runs 15 residues. CDR3 bases: TGTGCCAGTAGTATCCGCGACAGATACAATCAGCCCCAGCATTTT. This encodes CASSIRDRYNQPQHF.

J is TRBJ2-7 and V is TRBV7-9; D remains unclear. The CDR3 consists of 12 residues. Germline CDR1 and CDR2: SEHNR and FQNEAQ (reference sequence). V was cut by 3 bases and J by 5 bases, with 8 bases left in between. DNA of the CDR3: TGTGCCAGCAGCTTCAGACTGGACGAGCAGTACTTC. Translating gives CASSFRLDEQYF.

The chain is built from TRBV7-9 and TRBJ1-6; 8 nucleotides match TRBD1. After removal of 1 base from V and 9 bases from J, the junction contained 2 bases not matched to a gene. Germline V lookup: CDR1 SEHNR, CDR2 FQNEAQ (reference sequence). The CDR3 loop spans 14 amino acids. The CDR3, as DNA: TGTGCCAGCAGCTTAGTACAGGGGGTTTCACCCCTCCACTTT. It encodes CASSLVQGVSPLHF.

V and J are TRBV10-2 and TRBJ1-2, with D possibly being TRBD1 (5 bases). Per the germline V gene, CDR1 is WSHSY and CDR2 is SAAADI. This CDR3 spans 13 amino acids. The V gene lost 1 base and the J gene lost 8 bases, with 11 bases spanning the gap. The CDR3 DNA reads as TGCGCCAGCAGTGAGTACCCAGGGCGCGGCTACACCTTC. Its protein is CASSEYPGRGYTF.

This sequence joins TRBV4-3 and TRBJ1-4, with D possibly TRBD1 on 5 matching bases. The CDR3 has 18 amino acids. V was pared by 10 bases and J by 2 bases, with 26 bases between. The germline gives CDR1 LGHNA, CDR2 YSLEER. In DNA, the CDR3 is TGCGCCATACAACGACGGGACTTTTGGCGCCGTACTAATGAAAAACTGTTTTTT. The encoded protein is CAIQRRDFWRRTNEKLFF.

This clone was detected a few times. This chain links TRBV5-1 with TRBJ1-4, with a weak D call TRBD1 (5 bases). Between the trimmed V and J ends, which lost 0 bases and 6 bases, there was a span of 15 bases. Germline-derived CDR1 and CDR2 are SGHRS and YFSETQ. CDR3 length equals 16 residues. The CDR3 DNA follows: TGCGCCAGCAGCTTGGCCGAGGCCGGGGGGGATGAAAAACTGTTTTTT. It translates to CASSLAEAGGDEKLFF.